Below are 19 T cell receptor beta chains sequenced from a single sample in a study of immune evolution from preneoplasia to lung adenocarcinoma. Here immunoSEQ multiplex PCR was the method, and the copy in TCRdb shows in-frame clones only, minus some. The sample consists of approximately 9,500 clones, about four fifths of them appearing once. Sequenced input: FFPE minimally invasive lung adenocarcinoma tissue. These receptors were obtained from a person aged 65-85 years with lung adenocarcinoma.

The chain couples TRBV14 to TRBJ2-1; 8 bases match TRBD2. Germline V gene data show CDR1 as SGHDN and CDR2 as FVKESK. J lost 6 bases, V lost 6 bases, and 7 bases had no gene match. CDR3 length: 14 amino acids. The CDR3 DNA follows: TGTGCCAGCAGTCCGGGACTAGATTTCAATGAGCAGTTCTTC. It is translated as CASSPGLDFNEQFF.

V and J are TRBV28 and TRBJ1-6, with 7 positions matching TRBD1. CDR1 and CDR2 from the germline V gene are MDHEN and SYDVKM. This CDR3 contains 15 residues. J lost 2 bases, V lost 8 bases, and 6 bases had no gene match. DNA of the CDR3: TGTGCCAGCCAGACAGGGTCGACCTATAATTCACCCCTCCACTTT. As protein: CASQTGSTYNSPLHF.

This clone was seen once. The chain carries TRBV18 and TRBJ2-5, with 12 bases that match TRBD1. Germline-derived CDR1 and CDR2 are KGHSH and LQKENI. The ends lost 3 bases at V and 4 bases at J; junction bases unmatched: 0. This CDR3 has 14 residues. CDR3 in amino acids: CASSPGQGAETQYF. For the CDR3, the DNA is TGTGCCAGCTCACCGGGACAGGGGGCAGAGACCCAGTACTTC.

The genes are TRBV10-3 and TRBJ2-5, with D hard to call. The CDR3 spans 12 residues. Per the germline V gene, CDR1 is ENHRY and CDR2 is SYGVKD. Trimming left V 9 bases short and J 1 base short, with 9 bases between. The DNA of the CDR3 is TGTGCCATATCAGACACCCAAGAGACCCAGTACTTC. Protein: CAISDTQETQYF.

The chain uses TRBV5-1 and TRBJ1-2; 7 positions match TRBD1. J was trimmed by 7 bases and V by 0 bases; bases with no gene match: 15. Germline CDR1 reads SGHRS; CDR2 reads YFSETQ. This CDR3 comprises 17 residues. CDR3 sequence (DNA): TGCGCCAGCAGCTTGGGAGATATTAAACAGGGGCCCCGTGGCTACACCTTC. Its translation: CASSLGDIKQGPRGYTF. Full variable domain (rest looked up from reference TRBV5-1 and TRBJ1-2): KAGVTQTPRYLIKTRGQQVTLSCSPISGHRSVSWYQQTPGQGLQFLFEYFSETQRNKGNFPGRFSGRQFSNSRSEMNVSTLELGDSALYLCASSLGDIKQGPRGYTFGSGTRLTVV.

The V call is TRBV11-2, the J call TRBJ1-5; D is perhaps TRBD1 (6 bases). Germline V lookup: CDR1 SGHAT, CDR2 FQNNGV. V was pared by 0 bases and J by 3 bases, with 9 bases between. The CDR3 contains 15 residues. CDR3 in amino acids: CASSLDTGTNQPQHF. The CDR3 DNA sequence: TGTGCCAGCAGCTTAGATACAGGGACCAATCAGCCCCAGCATTTT. Filled out from reference TRBV11-2 and TRBJ1-5, the complete variable domain reads EAGVAQSPRYKIIEKRQSVAFWCNPISGHATLYWYQQILGQGPKLLIQFQNNGVVDDSQLPKDRFSAERLKGVDSTLKIQPAKLEDSAVYLCASSLDTGTNQPQHFGDGTRLSIL.

The rearrangement joins TRBV14 to TRBJ2-7, with D unclear. Germline-derived CDR1 and CDR2 are SGHDN and FVKESK. The CDR3 consists of 14 residues. V gave up 0 bases and J gave up 2 bases, with 8 bases separating them. CDR3 DNA sequence: TGTGCCAGCAGCCAAGACAGATCCCCCTACGAGCAGTACTTC. Protein sequence: CASSQDRSPYEQYF.

This chain uses TRBV27 with TRBJ2-3; TRBD2 aligns across 8 bases. CDR1 MNHEY and CDR2 SMNVEV come from the germline V gene (reference sequence). V trimming: 5 bases; J trimming: 13 bases; junction bases outside the gene matches: 5. The CDR3 is 11 amino acids. The CDR3 loop reads CASSDGRGEYF. CDR3 sequence (DNA): TGTGCCAGCAGTGATGGGCGGGGGGAGTATTTT.

The chain recombines TRBV30 with TRBJ2-1, with 12 bases identical to TRBD2. The germline V gene encodes CDR1 GTSNPN and CDR2 SVGIG (reference sequence). The J segment lost 9 bases and the V segment lost 0 bases, leaving 6 bases of the junction unmatched. CDR3 length: 15 residues. CDR3 residues: CAWSVPLAGGGEQFF. The CDR3 DNA reads TGTGCCTGGAGTGTACCCCTAGCGGGAGGGGGTGAGCAGTTCTTC.

V is TRBV23-1 and J is TRBJ2-7, with 7 bases that match TRBD1. TRBV23-1 is reported as an ORF; its role is uncertain. V was clipped by 0 bases and J by 0 bases; unmatched bases: 5. This CDR3 has 16 amino acids. The CDR3 sequence: CASSQSWGQSSYEQYF. In DNA, the CDR3 is TGCGCCAGCAGTCAATCGTGGGGACAGAGCTCCTACGAGCAGTACTTC.

The rearrangement joins TRBV14 to TRBJ1-4; 7 bases map to TRBD1. Looked up from germline, CDR1 is SGHDN and CDR2 is FVKESK. V lost 1 base and J lost 8; bases outside the gene matches: 7. The CDR3 totals 15 residues. DNA for the CDR3: TGTGCCAGCAGCCAAGCCACAGGGGTGTGGGAAAAACTGTTTTTT. This sequence encodes CASSQATGVWEKLFF.

Written as DNA, the CDR3 is TGTGCCAGCAGCTTTTCACCGGGGTCTCAATATGGCTACACCTTC. Translating it yields CASSFSPGSQYGYTF. The chain links TRBV5-4 to TRBJ1-2; D unclear. Germline CDR1 is SGHNT and CDR2 is YYREEE (reference sequence). The CDR3 covers 15 residues. Between the trimmed V and J ends, which lost 2 bases and 5 bases, there was a span of 16 bases.

V is TRBV19 and J is TRBJ1-6, with a possible D match to TRBD1 (5 bases). The CDR3 is 14 amino acids. V shed 4 bases and J shed 6 bases, with 10 bases lying between them. Germline V gene sequence: CDR1 LNHDA, CDR2 SQIVND (reference sequence). The CDR3 DNA is TGTGCCAGTAGTACGGGACGGCTTAATTCACCCCTCCACTTT. Its translation is CASSTGRLNSPLHF. The whole variable domain, remainder taken from reference TRBV19 and TRBJ1-6, is DGGITQSPKYLFRKEGQNVTLSCEQNLNHDAMYWYRQDPGQGLRLIYYSQIVNDFQKGDIAEGYSVSREKKESFPLTVTSAQKNPTAFYLCASSTGRLNSPLHFGNGTRLTVT.

This chain uses TRBV7-2 with TRBJ2-1; TRBD1 aligns across 10 bases. CDR1 is SGHTA and CDR2 is FQGNSA in the germline V gene. CDR3 size: 14 residues. Trimming removed 5 bases from V and 9 bases from J; junction bases left unmatched: 7. The CDR3 DNA reads TGTGCCAGCAGCCCTACGGGACAGGGGCTTGAGCAGTTCTTC. This encodes CASSPTGQGLEQFF.

This sequence joins TRBV28 and TRBJ1-2; 8 bases line up with TRBD1. J gave up 7 bases and V 7 bases, and 8 bases lay outside the gene matches. CDR3 length: 13 amino acids. Germline CDR1 reads MDHEN; CDR2 reads SYDVKM. The CDR3 spells CASMPGGDIGYTF. The CDR3 region has the DNA TGTGCCAGCATGCCAGGGGGCGATATTGGCTACACCTTC.

Notes on this clone: An end of the junction differs from the germline gene, which may be a read error. Different DNA sequences within this sample yield the same CDR3. The chain uses TRBV7-9 and TRBJ2-4, with 8 positions matching TRBD1. CDR3 length: 15 amino acids. CDR1 and CDR2 (germline): SEHNR, FQNEAQ (reference sequence). The CDR3 loop is CASSPTGGTKNIQYF. DNA for the CDR3: TGTGCCAGCAGCCCTACAGGGGGAACCAAAAACATTCAGTACTTT. The whole variable domain, filled in from reference TRBV7-9 and TRBJ2-4, reads DTGVSQNPRHKITKRGQNVTFRCDPISEHNRLYWYRQTLGQGPEFLTYFQNEAQLEKSRLLSDRFSAERPKGSFSTLEIQRTEQGDSAMYLCASSPTGGTKNIQYFGAGTRLSVL.

This clone has just a few counts. The chain is built from TRBV7-2 and TRBJ2-7; D is unclear. The CDR3 runs to 12 residues. V lost 4 bases and J lost 6, with 10 bases in between. Germline V lookup: CDR1 SGHTA, CDR2 FQGNSA. The CDR3 DNA reads TGTGCCAGCAGCTCGCCCCAGCTCGAGCAGTACTTC. Amino acid sequence: CASSSPQLEQYF.

This clone came up a few times. The rearrangement uses TRBV29-1 and TRBJ2-3; 7 positions agree with TRBD1. This CDR3 contains 14 residues. Per the germline V gene, CDR1 is SQVTM and CDR2 is ANQGSEA. Germline trimming cut 7 bases from V and 2 bases from J; bases unmatched to any gene: 9. This CDR3 reads CSAEWDSTTDTQYF. The CDR3 DNA reads TGCAGCGCCGAATGGGACAGTACCACAGATACGCAGTATTTT.

The gene calls are TRBV5-1 and TRBJ2-3; 9 nucleotides align to TRBD2. Looked up from germline, CDR1 is SGHRS and CDR2 is YFSETQ. The ends lost 0 bases at V and 3 bases at J; junction bases unmatched: 5. This CDR3 region has 16 residues. CDR3 bases: TGCGCCAGCAGCTTGGTAGCGGGAGCGGGTACAGATACGCAGTATTTT. It encodes CASSLVAGAGTDTQYF.